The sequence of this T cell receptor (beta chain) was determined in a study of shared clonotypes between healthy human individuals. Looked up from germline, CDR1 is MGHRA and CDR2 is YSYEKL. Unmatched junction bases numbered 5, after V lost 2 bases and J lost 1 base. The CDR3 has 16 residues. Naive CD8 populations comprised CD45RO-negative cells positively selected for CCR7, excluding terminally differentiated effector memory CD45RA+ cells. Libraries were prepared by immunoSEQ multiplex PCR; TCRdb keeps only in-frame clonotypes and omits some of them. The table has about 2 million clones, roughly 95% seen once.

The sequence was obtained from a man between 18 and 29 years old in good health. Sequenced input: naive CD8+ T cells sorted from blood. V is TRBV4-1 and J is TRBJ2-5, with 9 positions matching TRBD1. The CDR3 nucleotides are TGCGCCAGCAGCCAAATCGGGACAGGGACCCAAGAGACCCAGTACTTC. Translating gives CASSQIGTGTQETQYF.